This TCR beta chain was found in a study of T-cell memory formation after mild COVID-19. This CDR3 has 13 amino acids. V was cut by 8 bases and J by 5 bases, with 15 bases left in between. Germline V gives CDR1 MNHNS, CDR2 SASEGT. This clonotype has just a few counts. TCRdb ran MiXCR on the 5' RACE reads and lists one entry per CDR3 protein. The sample comprises under 250,000 distinct CDR3 sequences, roughly 9.4% of which are singletons, and more than 20% rests with the top ten. The sequenced sample consisted of PBMCs or a T cell subset sorted from them (not recorded which). This clonotype was obtained from a man between 18 and 29 years old who had mild COVID-19 (a few samples of this study predate the infection). Cell type and time point are not known. The J gene is TRBJ1-1, the V gene TRBV6-1; D is uncertain. The CDR3 nucleotides read TGTGCCAGCTATAGCGGACGACTAACTGAAGCTTTCTTT. Translation: CASYSGRLTEAFF.